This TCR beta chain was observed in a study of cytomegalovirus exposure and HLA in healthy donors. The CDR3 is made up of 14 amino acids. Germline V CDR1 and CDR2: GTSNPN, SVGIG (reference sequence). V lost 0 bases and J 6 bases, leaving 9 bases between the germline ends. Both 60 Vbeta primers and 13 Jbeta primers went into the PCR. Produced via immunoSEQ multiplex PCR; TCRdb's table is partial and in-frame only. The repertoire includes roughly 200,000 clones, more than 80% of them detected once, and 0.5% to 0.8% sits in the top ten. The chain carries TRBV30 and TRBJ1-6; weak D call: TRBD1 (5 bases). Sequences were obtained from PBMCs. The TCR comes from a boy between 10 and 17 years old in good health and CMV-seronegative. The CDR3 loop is CAWSVGAPNSPLHF. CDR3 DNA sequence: TGTGCCTGGAGTGTAGGGGCCCCTAATTCACCCCTCCACTTT.